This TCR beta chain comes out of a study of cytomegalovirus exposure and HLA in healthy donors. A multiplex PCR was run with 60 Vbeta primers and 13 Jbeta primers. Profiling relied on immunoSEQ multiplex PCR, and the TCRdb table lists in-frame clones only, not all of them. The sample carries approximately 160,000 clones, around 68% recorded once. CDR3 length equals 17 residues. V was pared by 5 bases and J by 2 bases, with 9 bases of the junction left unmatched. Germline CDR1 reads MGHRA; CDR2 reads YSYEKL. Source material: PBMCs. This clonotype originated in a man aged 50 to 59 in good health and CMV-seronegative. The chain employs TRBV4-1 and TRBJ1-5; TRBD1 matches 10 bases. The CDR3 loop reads CASSVGTGVLGNQPQHF. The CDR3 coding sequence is TGCGCCAGCAGCGTCGGGACAGGGGTACTCGGCAATCAGCCCCAGCATTTT.